These 6 T cell receptor beta chains were sequenced from one sample in a study of human T cells and chemical hapten exposure (dated by TCRdb to the early 2020s). The sample's time point label is to be understood as: patch test 1, 2 weeks after DPC sensitization. The treatment or condition label, as the study defines it: therapeutic diphenylcyclopropenone sensitization with weekly scalp DPC. The library was produced with RACE. Sequencing relied on a NextSeq 500. TCRdb applied fastp at Q25 and MiXCR to the public reads, then kept only in-frame beta chains. Rows are combined by CDR3 protein, so each entry shows the most common genes and DNA. Here the sample has approximately 80,000 distinct CDR3 sequences; roughly 10% occur a single time. The top ten clones comprise 3.5% to 4.5% of the sample. The material was whole blood, obtained in connection with sensitization to the hapten diphenylcyclopropenone (DPC). The source is a woman aged 45 to 65 with alopecia areata. Some clones in this sample may be carry-over from other donors' samples.

In its sample, this clonotype was seen many times. The chain links TRBV11-3 to TRBJ2-2, with 9 bases aligning to TRBD2. Germline V gene data show CDR1 as SGHNT and CDR2 as YENEEA. Germline trimming cut 5 bases from V and 2 bases from J; bases unmatched to any gene: 3. The CDR3 consists of 15 residues. This CDR3 is CASSASGVNTGELFF. As DNA, the CDR3 is TGTGCCAGCAGCGCTAGCGGGGTAAACACCGGGGAGCTGTTTTTT. Filled out from reference TRBV11-3 and TRBJ2-2, the complete variable domain reads EAGVVQSPRYKIIEKKQPVAFWCNPISGHNTLYWYLQNLGQGPELLIRYENEEAVDDSQLPKDRFSAERLKGVDSTLKIQPAELGDSAVYLCASSASGVNTGELFFGEGSRLTVL.

Only a few counts were recorded for this clonotype. The chain carries TRBV3-1 and TRBJ1-6; tentative D call: TRBD1 (5 bases). The germline V and J ends were trimmed by 4 bases and 10 bases, with 14 bases remaining between them. The CDR3 consists of 14 residues. Germline V CDR1 and CDR2: LGHDT, YNNKEL (reference sequence). The CDR3 DNA sequence: TGTGCCAGCAGCCCGCCCAGCTGGGGCTCACCCCTCCACTTT. Translation: CASSPPSWGSPLHF.

The gene calls are TRBV6-1 and TRBJ1-2, with unresolved D. The CDR3 loop spans 13 amino acids. Trimming removed 8 bases at V and 2 bases at J, with 12 bases between. Germline V gene sequence: CDR1 MNHNS, CDR2 SASEGT. The CDR3 coding sequence is TGTGCCAGCTTACAGATAACCAACTATGGCTACACCTTC. Translation gives CASLQITNYGYTF.

This clonotype has a count of ten or more. The rearrangement links TRBV5-4 to TRBJ1-5; no reliable D call. The V gene's germline CDR1 is SGHNT and CDR2 YYREEE (reference sequence). Deletions cut 5 bases from V and 2 bases from J, with 5 bases between. The CDR3 spans 12 residues. In DNA form, the CDR3 reads TGTGCCAGCAGTGTAGGCAATCAGCCCCAGCATTTT. The encoded protein is CASSVGNQPQHF.

To note about this clonotype: Being one base from a much bigger clone, this may be a read error. The chain has TRBV7-3 and TRBJ2-3, with 13 bases fitting TRBD2. V lost 9 bases and J lost 4; bases outside the gene matches: 10. This CDR3 has 16 amino acids. Germline assignment: CDR1 SGHTA and CDR2 FQGTGA. The chain's CDR3 is CARSPRTSGSADTQYF. As DNA, the CDR3 is TGTGCCAGAAGCCCAAGGACTAGCGGGAGTGCAGATACGCAGTATTTT.

At least ten counts were recorded for this clonotype. The rearrangement joins TRBV6-1 to TRBJ2-2; 7 positions match TRBD2. Germline assignment: CDR1 MNHNS and CDR2 SASEGT. The CDR3 runs 14 residues. Trimming removed 4 bases from V and 7 bases from J; junction bases left unmatched: 6. CDR3 bases: TGTGCCAGCAGTGCAGGGAGGGTAGGCGGGGAGCTGTTTTTT. Translation: CASSAGRVGGELFF.